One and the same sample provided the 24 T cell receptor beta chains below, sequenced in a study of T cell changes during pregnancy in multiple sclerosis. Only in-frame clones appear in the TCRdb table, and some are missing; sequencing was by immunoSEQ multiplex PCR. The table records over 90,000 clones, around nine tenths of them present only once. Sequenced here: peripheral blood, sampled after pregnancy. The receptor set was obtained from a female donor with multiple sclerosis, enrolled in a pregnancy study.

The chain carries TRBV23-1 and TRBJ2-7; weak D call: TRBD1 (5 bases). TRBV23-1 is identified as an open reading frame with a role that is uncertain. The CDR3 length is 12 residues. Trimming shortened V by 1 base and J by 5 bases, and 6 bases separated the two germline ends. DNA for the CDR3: TGCGCCAGCAGTCAATTAGGGGACGAGCAGTACTTC. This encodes CASSQLGDEQYF.

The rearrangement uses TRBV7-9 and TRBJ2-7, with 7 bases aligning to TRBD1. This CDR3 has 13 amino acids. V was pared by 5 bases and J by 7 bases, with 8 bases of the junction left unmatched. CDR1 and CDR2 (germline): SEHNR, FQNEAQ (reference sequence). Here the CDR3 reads CASSRGGAREQYF. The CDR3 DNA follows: TGTGCCAGCAGCCGAGGGGGCGCGAGGGAGCAGTACTTC.

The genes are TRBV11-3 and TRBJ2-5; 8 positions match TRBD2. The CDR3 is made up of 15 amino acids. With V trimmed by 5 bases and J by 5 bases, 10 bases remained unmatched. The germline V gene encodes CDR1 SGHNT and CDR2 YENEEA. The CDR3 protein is CASSHQPGLGETQYF. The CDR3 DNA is TGTGCCAGCAGCCACCAGCCGGGACTAGGGGAGACCCAGTACTTC.

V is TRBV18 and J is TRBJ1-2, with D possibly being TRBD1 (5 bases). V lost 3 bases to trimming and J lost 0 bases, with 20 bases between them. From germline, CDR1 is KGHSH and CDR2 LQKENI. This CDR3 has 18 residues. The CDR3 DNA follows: TGTGCCAGCTCACCTGCGTCACCTACAGGACCTACTAACTATGGCTACACCTTC. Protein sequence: CASSPASPTGPTNYGYTF.

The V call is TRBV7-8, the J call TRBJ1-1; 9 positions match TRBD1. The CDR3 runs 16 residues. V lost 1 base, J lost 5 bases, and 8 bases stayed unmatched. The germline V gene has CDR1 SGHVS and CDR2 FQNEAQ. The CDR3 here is CASSLGRDRAGTEAFF. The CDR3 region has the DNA TGTGCCAGCAGCTTAGGGCGGGACAGGGCGGGAACTGAAGCTTTCTTT.

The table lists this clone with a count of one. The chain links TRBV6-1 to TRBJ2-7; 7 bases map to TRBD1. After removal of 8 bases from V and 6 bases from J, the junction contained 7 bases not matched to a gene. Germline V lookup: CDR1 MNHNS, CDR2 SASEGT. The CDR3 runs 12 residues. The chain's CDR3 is CASQDRSREQYF. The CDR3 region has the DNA TGTGCCAGCCAGGACAGGTCGCGCGAGCAGTACTTC.

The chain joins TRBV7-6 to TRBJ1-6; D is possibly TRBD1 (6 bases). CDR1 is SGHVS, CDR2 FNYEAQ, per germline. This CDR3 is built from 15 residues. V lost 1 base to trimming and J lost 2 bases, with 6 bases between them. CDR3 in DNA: TGTGCCAGCAGCTTAGGACAGGCCTATAATTCACCCCTCCACTTT. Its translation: CASSLGQAYNSPLHF.

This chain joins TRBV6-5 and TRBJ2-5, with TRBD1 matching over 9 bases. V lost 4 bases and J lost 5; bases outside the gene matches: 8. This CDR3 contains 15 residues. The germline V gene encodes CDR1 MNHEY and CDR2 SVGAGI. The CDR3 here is CASSSTGQGSETQYF. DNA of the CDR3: TGTGCCAGCAGTTCCACGGGACAGGGTTCGGAGACCCAGTACTTC.

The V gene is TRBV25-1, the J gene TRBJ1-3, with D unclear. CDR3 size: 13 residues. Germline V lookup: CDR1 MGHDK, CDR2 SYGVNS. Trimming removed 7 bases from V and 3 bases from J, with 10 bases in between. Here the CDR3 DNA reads TGTGCCAGCAAGGACGGGGTTGGAAACACCATATATTTT. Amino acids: CASKDGVGNTIYF.

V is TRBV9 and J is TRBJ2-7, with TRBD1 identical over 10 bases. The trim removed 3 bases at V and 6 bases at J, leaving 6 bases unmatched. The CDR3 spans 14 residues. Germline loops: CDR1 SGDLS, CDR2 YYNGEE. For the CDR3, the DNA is TGTGCCAGCAGCGCCTCCGGGACAGGGGTCGAGCAGTACTTC. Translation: CASSASGTGVEQYF.

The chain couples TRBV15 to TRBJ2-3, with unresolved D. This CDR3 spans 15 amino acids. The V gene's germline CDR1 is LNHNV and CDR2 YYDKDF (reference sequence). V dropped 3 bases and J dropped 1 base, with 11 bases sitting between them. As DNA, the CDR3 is TGTGCCACCAGCAGGACTTTTTCTCGCACAGATACGCAGTATTTT. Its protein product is CATSRTFSRTDTQYF.

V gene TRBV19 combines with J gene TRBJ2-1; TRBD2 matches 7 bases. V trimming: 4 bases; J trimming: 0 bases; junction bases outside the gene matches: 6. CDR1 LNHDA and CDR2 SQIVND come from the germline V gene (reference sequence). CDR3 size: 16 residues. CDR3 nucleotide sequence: TGTGCCAGTAGTACCCCTAGCGGCCTCTCCTACAATGAGCAGTTCTTC. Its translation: CASSTPSGLSYNEQFF.

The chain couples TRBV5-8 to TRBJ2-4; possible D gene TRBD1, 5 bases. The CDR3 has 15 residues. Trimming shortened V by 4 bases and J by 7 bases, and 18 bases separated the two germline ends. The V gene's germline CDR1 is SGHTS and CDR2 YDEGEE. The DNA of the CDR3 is TGTGCCAGCAGCCGTCTCCAAGGGGTGAGGAACATTCAGTACTTC. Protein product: CASSRLQGVRNIQYF.

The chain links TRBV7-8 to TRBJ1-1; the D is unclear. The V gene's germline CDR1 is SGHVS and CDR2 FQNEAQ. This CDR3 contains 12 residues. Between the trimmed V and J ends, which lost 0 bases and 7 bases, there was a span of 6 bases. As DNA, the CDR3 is TGTGCCAGCAGCTTAGCATTCCGTGAAGCTTTCTTT. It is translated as CASSLAFREAFF. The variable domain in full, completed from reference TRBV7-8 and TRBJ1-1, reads GAGVSQSPRYKVAKRGQDVALRCDPISGHVSLFWYQQALGQGPEFLTYFQNEAQLDKSGLPSDRFFAERPEGSVSTLKIQRTQQEDSAVYLCASSLAFREAFFGQGTRLTVV.

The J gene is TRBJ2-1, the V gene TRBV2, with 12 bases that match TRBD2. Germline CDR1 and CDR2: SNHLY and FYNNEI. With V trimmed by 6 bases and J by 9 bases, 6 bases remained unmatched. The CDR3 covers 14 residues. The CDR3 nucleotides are TGTGCCAGCAGCCTAGCGGGGGGGCGCAGTGAGCAGTTCTTC. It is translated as CASSLAGGRSEQFF. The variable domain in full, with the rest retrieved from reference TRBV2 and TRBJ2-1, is EPEVTQTPSHQVTQMGQEVILRCVPISNHLYFYWYRQILGQKVEFLVSFYNNEISEKSEIFDDQFSVERPDGSNFTLKIRSTKLEDSAMYFCASSLAGGRSEQFFGPGTRLTVL.

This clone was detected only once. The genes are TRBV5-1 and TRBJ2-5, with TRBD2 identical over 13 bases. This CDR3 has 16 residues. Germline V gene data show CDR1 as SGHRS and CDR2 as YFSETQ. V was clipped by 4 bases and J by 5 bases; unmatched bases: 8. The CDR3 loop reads CASSLGLAGVVETQYF. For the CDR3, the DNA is TGCGCCAGCAGCCTTGGACTAGCGGGAGTTGTGGAGACCCAGTACTTC.

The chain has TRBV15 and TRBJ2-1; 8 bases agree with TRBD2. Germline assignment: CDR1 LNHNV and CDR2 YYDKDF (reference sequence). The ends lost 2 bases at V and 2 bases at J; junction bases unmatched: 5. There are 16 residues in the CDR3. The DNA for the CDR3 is TGTGCCACCAGCAGAAACACGGGACTAGCCTACAATGAGCAGTTCTTC. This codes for CATSRNTGLAYNEQFF.

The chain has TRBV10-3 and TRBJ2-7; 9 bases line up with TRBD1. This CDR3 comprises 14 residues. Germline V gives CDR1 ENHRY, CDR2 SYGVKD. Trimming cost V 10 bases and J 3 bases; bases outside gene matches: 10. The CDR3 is CATSTGQGGYEQYF. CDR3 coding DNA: TGTGCCACCTCCACGGGACAGGGAGGCTACGAGCAGTACTTC.

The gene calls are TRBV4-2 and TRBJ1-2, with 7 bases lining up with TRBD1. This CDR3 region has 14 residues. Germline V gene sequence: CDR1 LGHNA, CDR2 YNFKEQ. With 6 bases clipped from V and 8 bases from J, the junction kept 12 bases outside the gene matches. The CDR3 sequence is CASRQFSGTEGYTF. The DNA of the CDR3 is TGTGCCAGCAGGCAATTCTCCGGGACAGAGGGCTACACCTTC.

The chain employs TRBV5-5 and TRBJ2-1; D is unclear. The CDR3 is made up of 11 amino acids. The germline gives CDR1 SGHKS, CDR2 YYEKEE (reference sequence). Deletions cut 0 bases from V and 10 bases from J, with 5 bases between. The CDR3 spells CASSLGQEQFF. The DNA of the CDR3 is TGTGCCAGCAGCTTGGGCCAGGAGCAGTTCTTC.

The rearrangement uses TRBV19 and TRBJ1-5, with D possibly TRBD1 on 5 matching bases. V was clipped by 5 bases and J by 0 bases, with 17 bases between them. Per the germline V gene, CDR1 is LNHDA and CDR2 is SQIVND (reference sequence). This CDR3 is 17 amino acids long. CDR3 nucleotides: TGTGCCAGTAGTGACCCTTGGGGGGGTACTAGCAATCAGCCCCAGCATTTT. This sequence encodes CASSDPWGGTSNQPQHF.

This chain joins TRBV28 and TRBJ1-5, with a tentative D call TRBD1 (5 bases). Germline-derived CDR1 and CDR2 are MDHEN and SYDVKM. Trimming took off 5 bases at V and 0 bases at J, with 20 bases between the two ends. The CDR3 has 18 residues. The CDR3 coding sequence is TGTGCCAGCAGTCCTCAACCGCCGACAGTCCATAGCAATCAGCCCCAGCATTTT. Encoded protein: CASSPQPPTVHSNQPQHF.

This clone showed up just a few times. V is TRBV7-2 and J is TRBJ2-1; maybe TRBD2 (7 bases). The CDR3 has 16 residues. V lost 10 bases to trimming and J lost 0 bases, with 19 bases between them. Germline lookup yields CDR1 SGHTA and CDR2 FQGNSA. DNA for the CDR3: TGTGCCACCCCAACTAGGGGGGGGAGCTCCTACAATGAGCAGTTCTTC. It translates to CATPTRGGSSYNEQFF.

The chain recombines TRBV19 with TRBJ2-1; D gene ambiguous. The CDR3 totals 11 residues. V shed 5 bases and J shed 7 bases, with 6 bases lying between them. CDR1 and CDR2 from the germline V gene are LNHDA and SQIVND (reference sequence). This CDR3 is CASSHRNEQFF. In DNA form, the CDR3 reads TGTGCCAGTAGTCATAGAAATGAGCAGTTCTTC.